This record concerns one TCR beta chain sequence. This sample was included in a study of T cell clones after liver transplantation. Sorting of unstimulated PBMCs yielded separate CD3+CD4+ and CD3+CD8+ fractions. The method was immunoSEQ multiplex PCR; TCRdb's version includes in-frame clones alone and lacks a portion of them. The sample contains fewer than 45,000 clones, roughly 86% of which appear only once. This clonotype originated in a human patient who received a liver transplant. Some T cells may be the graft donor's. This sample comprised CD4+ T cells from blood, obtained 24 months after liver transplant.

CDR3 coding DNA: TGTGCCAGCACCGGAAGGAGCGGGGGATCAGATACGCAGTATTTT. This sequence encodes CASTGRSGGSDTQYF. The J gene is TRBJ2-3, the V gene TRBV6-5; 8 bases agree with TRBD2. The CDR3 loop spans 15 amino acids. The germline V gene encodes CDR1 MNHEY and CDR2 SVGAGI. Trimming took 7 bases from V and 4 from J; bases not matched to a gene: 10.